Shown below are 6 T cell receptor beta chains from a single sample sequenced in a study of blood T cell repertoires in COVID-19. The protocol was immunoSEQ multiplex PCR, while the TCRdb copy is restricted to in-frame clones and leaves out a portion. In the table there are approximately 260,000 clones, approximately 85% of which are singletons. Sample: peripheral blood. The receptors were sampled from a woman in her seventies with acute or convalescent COVID-19.

V and J are TRBV18 and TRBJ1-6; 8 bases match TRBD1. This CDR3 region has 15 residues. V dropped 2 bases and J dropped 7; count of bases not matched to a gene: 4. Per germline, CDR1 KGHSH and CDR2 LQKENI. CDR3 nucleotides: TGTGCCAGCTCACCAAGTAGACAGGGGAATTCACCCCTCCACTTT. It encodes CASSPSRQGNSPLHF.

This chain links TRBV30 with TRBJ1-2; D gene uncertain. The germline V gene encodes CDR1 GTSNPN and CDR2 SVGIG (reference sequence). The CDR3 is 11 amino acids. Trimming pared 1 base from V and 3 bases from J, leaving 3 bases between. CDR3 bases: TGTGCCTGGAGTGCATACTATGGCTACACCTTC. Encoded protein: CAWSAYYGYTF.

The chain has TRBV5-1 and TRBJ2-2, with D uncertain. Looked up from germline, CDR1 is SGHRS and CDR2 is YFSETQ. This CDR3 is 14 amino acids long. Trimming removed 1 base from V and 8 bases from J, with 12 bases in between. CDR3 protein: CASSLRGAVGELFF. The CDR3 nucleotides read TGCGCCAGCAGCTTGCGAGGCGCAGTGGGGGAGCTGTTTTTT.

J is TRBJ2-2 and V is TRBV5-1; 15 positions match TRBD2. CDR3 size: 17 residues. V shed 3 bases, J shed 6 bases, and the junction held 6 bases outside the gene matches. Looked up from germline, CDR1 is SGHRS and CDR2 is YFSETQ. The CDR3 loop is CASSSPRTSGGAGELFF. DNA for the CDR3: TGCGCCAGCAGCTCTCCCCGGACTAGCGGGGGGGCCGGGGAGCTGTTTTTT.

This rearrangement joins TRBV9 to TRBJ2-3, with 8 bases aligning to TRBD2. V shed 7 bases and J 4 bases; nucleotides not matched to a gene: 5. CDR3 length equals 13 residues. Germline V gene sequence: CDR1 SGDLS, CDR2 YYNGEE. In DNA form, the CDR3 reads TGTGCCAGCGGTAGCGGGGCCTCAGATACGCAGTATTTT. It is translated as CASGSGASDTQYF.

This rearrangement joins TRBV5-1 to TRBJ2-1; TRBD2 matches 9 bases. CDR3 length: 13 residues. Trimming at V came to 2 bases and at J to 6 bases, leaving 0 bases not matched to a gene. Germline V gives CDR1 SGHRS, CDR2 YFSETQ. In DNA, the CDR3 is TGCGCCAGCAGCTTTAGCGGGGGCAATGAGCAGTTCTTC. Encoded protein: CASSFSGGNEQFF.